The 5 T cell receptor beta chains listed next were all sequenced from one sample in a study of blood T cell repertoires in COVID-19. The data were produced by immunoSEQ multiplex PCR, yet TCRdb's version contains in-frame clones alone and is incomplete. Of some 76,000 clones listed, roughly 80% are singletons. The sample taken for sequencing was peripheral blood. These receptors originate from a man over 45 with COVID-19, enrolled during active disease.

CDR3 coding DNA: TGTGCCAGTAGTTCCCCCGGGGTGTGGGATGATGAGCAGTTCTTC. Translated, it gives CASSSPGVWDDEQFF. The J gene is TRBJ2-1, the V gene TRBV19; maybe TRBD2 (5 bases). There are 15 residues in the CDR3. CDR1 is LNHDA, CDR2 SQIVND, per germline (reference sequence). Deletions cut 5 bases from V and 8 bases from J, with 19 bases between. The complete variable domain, with remaining parts taken from reference TRBV19 and TRBJ2-1, reads DGGITQSPKYLFRKEGQNVTLSCEQNLNHDAMYWYRQDPGQGLRLIYYSQIVNDFQKGDIAEGYSVSREKKESFPLTVTSAQKNPTAFYLCASSSPGVWDDEQFFGPGTRLTVL.

In its sample, this clone was seen a few times. V usage is TRBV7-3 and J usage is TRBJ2-2, with D possibly TRBD1 on 5 matching bases. Trimming cost V 2 bases and J 0 bases, with 10 bases left between them. Germline lookup yields CDR1 SGHTA and CDR2 FQGTGA. The CDR3 has 16 residues. The CDR3 loop reads CASSLWSGSNTGELFF. The CDR3 nucleotides read TGTGCCAGCAGCTTATGGTCAGGGTCGAACACCGGGGAGCTGTTTTTT.

CDR3 sequence: CASRTGGNTEAFF. Here the CDR3 DNA reads TGTGCCAGCAGAACAGGGGGCAACACTGAAGCTTTCTTT. The gene calls are TRBV28 and TRBJ1-1; 9 positions match TRBD1. V dropped 6 bases and J dropped 2; count of bases not matched to a gene: 1. Per the germline V gene, CDR1 is MDHEN and CDR2 is SYDVKM. CDR3 length: 13 amino acids. The full variable domain, rest sourced from reference TRBV28 and TRBJ1-1, is DVKVTQSSRYLVKRTGEKVFLECVQDMDHENMFWYRQDPGLGLRLIYFSYDVKMKEKGDIPEGYSVSREKKERFSLILESASTNQTSMYLCASRTGGNTEAFFGQGTRLTVV.

This clone was detected only once. The chain couples TRBV28 to TRBJ1-1; perhaps TRBD1 as D (6 bases). The CDR3 totals 12 residues. CDR1 is MDHEN and CDR2 is SYDVKM in the germline V gene. The V end was cut by 3 bases, the J end by 8 bases, with 10 bases between. In DNA form, the CDR3 reads TGTGCCAGCAGTTTTCGGGGGGCGGAAGCTTTCTTT. It codes for CASSFRGAEAFF.

The chain couples TRBV28 to TRBJ1-2; TRBD1 might be the D (5 bases). Germline V gives CDR1 MDHEN, CDR2 SYDVKM. V dropped 4 bases and J dropped 10 bases, with 16 bases sitting between them. The CDR3 loop spans 13 amino acids. This CDR3 reads CASSSLRAGSYTF. The CDR3, as DNA: TGTGCCAGCAGTTCCCTTAGAGCAGGGTCCTACACCTTC.